The 23 T cell receptor beta chains below come from one sample, sequenced in a study of T cell responses to AZD1222 COVID-19 vaccine. Here immunoSEQ multiplex PCR was the method, and the copy in TCRdb shows in-frame clones only, minus some. The table has about 180,000 clones, roughly 94% seen once; the top ten hold around 1.5%. Sample: peripheral blood, taken 28 days after the second AZD1222 dose. The receptors come from an adult who received the AZD1222 COVID-19 vaccine.

V and J are TRBV19 and TRBJ1-1; 10 nucleotides match TRBD1. Trimming at V came to 5 bases and at J to 6 bases, leaving 12 bases not matched to a gene. CDR1 and CDR2 (germline): LNHDA, SQIVND (reference sequence). This CDR3 contains 16 residues. The CDR3: CASSSGTGVSGSEAFF. In DNA, the CDR3 is TGTGCCAGTAGTTCCGGGACAGGGGTCTCGGGCTCTGAAGCTTTCTTT.

The chain uses TRBV3-1 (or the pseudogene TRBV3-2) and TRBJ1-1; maybe TRBD1 (5 bases). Germline CDR1 is LGHDT and CDR2 is YNNKEL (reference sequence). CDR3 length: 13 amino acids. V dropped 4 bases and J dropped 1 base, with 7 bases sitting between them. The CDR3 DNA sequence: TGTGCCAGCAGCCGAGGGGCGAACACTGAAGCTTTCTTT. It codes for CASSRGANTEAFF.

This chain connects TRBV2 to TRBJ2-5; perhaps TRBD2 as D (5 bases). The CDR3 extends over 13 amino acids. CDR1 is SNHLY and CDR2 is FYNNEI in the germline V gene. V was trimmed by 5 bases and J by 5 bases, leaving 12 bases between them. The CDR3 sequence: CASSPGRRETQYF. The DNA of the CDR3 is TGTGCCAGCAGTCCCGGCAGGAGGGAGACCCAGTACTTC. Supplemented by reference TRBV2 and TRBJ2-5, the full variable domain reads EPEVTQTPSHQVTQMGQEVILRCVPISNHLYFYWYRQILGQKVEFLVSFYNNEISEKSEIFDDQFSVERPDGSNFTLKIRSTKLEDSAMYFCASSPGRRETQYFGPGTRLLVL.

The chain couples TRBV28 to TRBJ1-5; 7 bases line up with TRBD1. After removal of 6 bases from V and 5 bases from J, the junction contained 10 bases not matched to a gene. CDR3 size: 15 residues. Germline CDR1 and CDR2: MDHEN and SYDVKM. CDR3 sequence (DNA): TGTGCCAGCAGGGTCCAGGGAGGGGGCGATCAGCCCCAGCATTTT. This sequence encodes CASRVQGGGDQPQHF.

V gene TRBV13 combines with J gene TRBJ2-6; the D is unclear. V lost 7 bases to trimming and J lost 4 bases, with 11 bases between them. The CDR3 extends over 14 amino acids. Germline V gives CDR1 PRHDT, CDR2 FYEKMQ (reference sequence). CDR3 protein: CASTLRWGANVLTF. Here the CDR3 DNA reads TGTGCCAGCACACTACGGTGGGGGGCCAACGTCCTGACTTTC.

The V and J genes are TRBV7-6 and TRBJ1-5; 7 bases are shared with TRBD1. CDR3 length: 15 amino acids. In germline, CDR1 is SGHVS, CDR2 FNYEAQ. The V gene end was trimmed by 3 bases and the J gene end by 8 bases; junction bases not matched to a gene: 10. The CDR3 nucleotides read TGTGCCAGCAGCTTGGCCGACAGGGACGGCGAGCCCCAGCATTTT. Protein: CASSLADRDGEPQHF.

The rearrangement links TRBV19 to TRBJ1-4; 8 positions agree with TRBD1. The CDR3 covers 15 residues. CDR1 is LNHDA and CDR2 is SQIVND in the germline V gene (reference sequence). V shed 6 bases, J shed 2 bases, and the junction held 5 bases outside the gene matches. The CDR3 region is CASRGTGGTNEKLFF. Here the CDR3 DNA reads TGTGCCAGTAGGGGGACAGGTGGTACTAATGAAAAACTGTTTTTT.

The chain recombines TRBV9 with TRBJ1-2; a possible D gene is TRBD1 (5 bases). Germline-derived CDR1 and CDR2 are SGDLS and YYNGEE. The CDR3 runs to 15 residues. Trimming removed 2 bases at V and 4 bases at J, with 15 bases between. CDR3 protein: CASSVSSGGIYGYTF. The CDR3 coding sequence is TGTGCCAGCAGCGTGTCCTCTGGGGGGATCTATGGCTACACCTTC.

This chain connects TRBV10-3 to TRBJ2-7; tentative D call: TRBD1 (6 bases). This CDR3 spans 13 amino acids. Per germline, CDR1 ENHRY and CDR2 SYGVKD. The ends were cut back, 2 bases at V and 7 bases at J, with 12 bases in the middle. This chain's CDR3 is CAISEGTLNEQYF. DNA of the CDR3: TGTGCCATCAGTGAGGGGACATTAAATGAGCAGTACTTC.

The chain has TRBV19 and TRBJ1-5; TRBD1 might be the D (5 bases). The CDR3 consists of 15 residues. V shed 3 bases and J shed 4 bases, with 13 bases lying between them. The V gene's germline CDR1 is LNHDA and CDR2 SQIVND (reference sequence). The CDR3 DNA sequence: TGTGCCAGTAGTATGAGTCAGGGTGCTAATCAGCCCCAGCATTTT. Protein sequence: CASSMSQGANQPQHF.

This chain connects TRBV7-8 to TRBJ1-1; D may be TRBD1 (5 bases). The CDR3 length is 15 residues. The V gene's germline CDR1 is SGHVS and CDR2 FQNEAQ. Trimming took off 5 bases at V and 0 bases at J, with 13 bases between the two ends. The CDR3 sequence is CASSGLTAMNTEAFF. CDR3 coding DNA: TGTGCCAGCAGCGGACTGACAGCCATGAACACTGAAGCTTTCTTT. Complete variable domain (other parts from reference TRBV7-8 and TRBJ1-1): GAGVSQSPRYKVAKRGQDVALRCDPISGHVSLFWYQQALGQGPEFLTYFQNEAQLDKSGLPSDRFFAERPEGSVSTLKIQRTQQEDSAVYLCASSGLTAMNTEAFFGQGTRLTVV.

This chain joins TRBV6-5 and TRBJ1-2; possible D gene TRBD1, 6 bases. The germline gives CDR1 MNHEY, CDR2 SVGAGI. Trimming shortened V by 7 bases and J by 4 bases, and 16 bases separated the two germline ends. This CDR3 contains 14 residues. CDR3 sequence (DNA): TGTGCCAGCAACTACCCGGACAGCCGCTATGGCTACACCTTC. Protein sequence: CASNYPDSRYGYTF.

V usage is TRBV19 and J usage is TRBJ1-1; no clear D gene. This CDR3 spans 11 amino acids. Deletions cut 6 bases from V and 3 bases from J, with 5 bases between. Germline assignment: CDR1 LNHDA and CDR2 SQIVND (reference sequence). CDR3 residues: CASRRDTEAFF. CDR3 sequence (DNA): TGTGCCAGTAGGAGGGACACTGAAGCTTTCTTT.

CDR3 sequence (DNA): TGCGCCAGCAGCTTGGATCGGACGGTTTCCTACGAGCAGTACTTC. It codes for CASSLDRTVSYEQYF. V and J are TRBV5-1 and TRBJ2-7; no clear D gene. The length of the CDR3 is 15 residues. In germline, CDR1 is SGHRS, CDR2 YFSETQ. Trimming shortened V by 0 bases and J by 1 base, and 11 bases separated the two germline ends.

The gene calls are TRBV30 and TRBJ1-5; D uncertain. The V and J ends lost 2 bases and 1 base respectively, with 12 bases between them. The CDR3 extends over 15 amino acids. Germline loops: CDR1 GTSNPN, CDR2 SVGIG (reference sequence). The chain's CDR3 is CAWSKGSISNQPQHF. Here the CDR3 DNA reads TGTGCCTGGAGTAAAGGGTCTATAAGCAATCAGCCCCAGCATTTT.

This clone appeared a single time. The CDR3 region is CATKSRTGRVADTQYF. The DNA of the CDR3 is TGCGCCACAAAATCCCGGACAGGGAGGGTCGCAGATACGCAGTATTTT. The gene calls are TRBV5-1 and TRBJ2-3; TRBD1 might be the D (8 bases). The CDR3 has 16 residues. The germline gives CDR1 SGHRS, CDR2 YFSETQ. V was trimmed by 9 bases and J by 4 bases, leaving 24 bases between them.

This clone was counted a few times. The chain carries TRBV21-1 and TRBJ1-3. TRBV21-1 is a recognized pseudogene. CDR3 length: 16 amino acids. DNA for the CDR3: TGTGCCAGCAGCAAAGTAGGGAAGGCACCTGGAAACACCATATATTTT. This codes for CASSKVGKAPGNTIYF.

The V and J genes are TRBV6-6 and TRBJ2-7; D gene ambiguous. V shed 6 bases and J shed 3 bases, with 9 bases lying between them. CDR1 is MNHNY, CDR2 SVGAGI, per germline (reference sequence). The CDR3 has 12 residues. The chain's CDR3 is CASSLDNYEQYF. DNA for the CDR3: TGTGCCAGCAGCCTAGACAACTACGAGCAGTACTTC.

The V gene is TRBV7-8, the J gene TRBJ1-1; D is possibly TRBD1 (6 bases). From germline, CDR1 is SGHVS and CDR2 FQNEAQ. V shed 5 bases and J shed 3 bases, with 16 bases lying between them. This CDR3 contains 15 residues. The CDR3 DNA follows: TGTGCCAGCAGCCGCCCGCCCCAGGGGTACACTGAAGCTTTCTTT. Translated, it gives CASSRPPQGYTEAFF.

The rearrangement uses TRBV20-1 and TRBJ2-1; no firm D call. The CDR3 contains 10 residues. Germline V gene sequence: CDR1 DFQATT, CDR2 SNEGSKA (reference sequence). V was shortened by 3 bases and J by 7 bases, with 4 bases between the two germline ends. For the CDR3, the DNA is TGCAGTGCTAGTTTTAATGAGCAGTTCTTC. This sequence encodes CSASFNEQFF.

The J gene is TRBJ1-2, the V gene TRBV6-6, with D hard to call. This CDR3 has 14 amino acids. Trimming took 10 bases from V and 2 from J, leaving 17 bases between them. Germline-derived CDR1 and CDR2 are MNHNY and SVGAGI (reference sequence). For the CDR3, the DNA is TGTGCCACAATCACCCCCCTTGTCAACTATGGCTACACCTTC. This translates into CATITPLVNYGYTF.

This chain connects TRBV28 to TRBJ1-3, with TRBD1 as a possible D gene (6 bases). Germline lookup yields CDR1 MDHEN and CDR2 SYDVKM. This CDR3 contains 14 residues. Trimming stripped 10 bases from V and 1 base from J, with 14 bases between. CDR3 residues: CATILGGSGNTIYF. In DNA form, the CDR3 reads TGTGCCACAATCCTAGGGGGATCTGGAAACACCATATATTTT.

The chain joins TRBV19 to TRBJ2-6, with a possible D match to TRBD2 (5 bases). V lost 7 bases and J 3 bases, leaving 16 bases between the germline ends. The CDR3 has 16 residues. Per the germline V gene, CDR1 is LNHDA and CDR2 is SQIVND (reference sequence). CDR3 nucleotides: TGTGCCAGTATAGCCTTGTCGGGATATGGGGCCAACGTCCTGACTTTC. This codes for CASIALSGYGANVLTF. The full variable domain, completed using reference TRBV19 and TRBJ2-6, is DGGITQSPKYLFRKEGQNVTLSCEQNLNHDAMYWYRQDPGQGLRLIYYSQIVNDFQKGDIAEGYSVSREKKESFPLTVTSAQKNPTAFYLCASIALSGYGANVLTFGAGSRLTVL.